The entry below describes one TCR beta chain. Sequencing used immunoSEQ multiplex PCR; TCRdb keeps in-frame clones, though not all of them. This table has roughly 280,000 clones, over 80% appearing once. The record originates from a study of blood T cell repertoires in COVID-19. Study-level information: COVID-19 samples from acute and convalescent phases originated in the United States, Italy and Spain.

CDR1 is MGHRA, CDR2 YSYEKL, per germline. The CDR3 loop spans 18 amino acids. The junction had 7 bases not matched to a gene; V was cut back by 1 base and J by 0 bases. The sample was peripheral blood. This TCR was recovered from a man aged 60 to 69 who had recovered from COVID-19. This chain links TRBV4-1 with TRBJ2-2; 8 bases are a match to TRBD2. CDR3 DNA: TGCGCCAGCAGCCAAGTTCAAGCGGGGGTATCGAACACCGGGGAGCTGTTTTTT. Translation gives CASSQVQAGVSNTGELFF.